The clone carrying this T cell receptor (beta chain) has at least ten counts. Its antigen is as yet unknown. This entry belongs to a study of T cells in Graves' hyperthyroidism and ophthalmopathy. Points from the study as a whole: Most expanded thyroid clonotypes above 0.001 also appeared in blood.

Germline-derived CDR1 and CDR2 are DFQATT and SNEGSKA (reference sequence). V lost 1 base and J lost 8, with 17 bases in between. CDR3 length: 14 residues. The TCR beta CDR3 regions underwent amplification using RNA transcripts as the source. Carried out on the TCR CDR3, a first-round RT-PCR used the HTBI primer set. TCRdb re-derived calls from the multiplex PCR reads in MiXCR, one entry per CDR3 protein. The sample includes about 400,000 distinct CDR3 sequences, roughly 13% of them seen just once. The specimen sequenced was blood. This chain joins TRBV20-1 and TRBJ1-1; a weak D match, TRBD1 (6 bases). The sequence was collected from a woman between 18 and 29 years old with Graves' hyperthyroidism. The CDR3 coding sequence is TGCAGTGCTAGAGTTTGGGGGCGGTTACTCGAAGCTTTCTTT. Amino acid sequence: CSARVWGRLLEAFF.